The 20 T cell receptor beta chains below all came from one sample that was sequenced in a study of blood T cells in healthy people across ages. For the second PCR, which ran for about 6 to 12 cycles, a sample-barcoded 5' primer and a J-beta primer mix were used. A single record per CDR3 protein comes from TCRdb applying MiXCR to the 5' RACE reads. The sample lists 800,000 to 950,000 distinct CDR3 sequences; around 46% were seen once. Specimen: blood. The receptors come from a man in his thirties or forties in good health.

This chain connects TRBV7-2 to TRBJ2-4; the D call may be TRBD1 or TRBD2 (5 bases each). The DNA end lines up better with TRBJ2-7; the J call may be wrong. CDR1 and CDR2 (germline): SGHTA, FQGNSA. CDR3 length: 15 amino acids. The CDR3 DNA reads TGTGCCAGCAGCCGTCCAGGGAGCCTTGGGTACGAGCAGTACTTC. Translation: CASSRPGSLGYEQYF.

This clonotype was seen a few times. The chain has TRBV12-3 or TRBV12-4 and TRBJ1-2, with 8 bases fitting TRBD1. There are 15 residues in the CDR3. V was clipped by 1 base and J by 3 bases; unmatched bases: 4. The chain's CDR3 is CASSLEAGGYYGYTF. CDR3 bases: TGTGCCAGCAGTTTAGAGGCAGGGGGCTACTATGGCTACACCTTC.

This clonotype was detected only once. The rearrangement joins TRBV5-6 to TRBJ2-7; TRBD1 matches 11 bases. The J call is doubtful: the DNA matches TRBJ2-5 better. The CDR3 totals 17 residues. Germline V gene sequence: CDR1 SGHDT, CDR2 YYEEEE. The CDR3 coding sequence is TGTGCCAGCAGCAAGGACAGGGGGCGATTGGTTCTAGAGACCCAGTACTTC. This gives the protein CASSKDRGRLVLETQYF.

The gene calls are TRBV12-3 or TRBV12-4 and TRBJ1-2; D gene unclear. The CDR3 spans 14 residues. V gave up 4 bases and J gave up 5 bases, with 14 bases separating them. The CDR3 DNA is TGTGCCAGCAGTTCTTGGCAGGACGGGTATGGCTACACCTTC. Translated, it gives CASSSWQDGYGYTF.

The CDR3 spells CSVGLTEQFF. The CDR3 DNA sequence: TGCAGCGTGGGACTTACTGAGCAGTTCTTC. The rearrangement uses TRBV29-1 and TRBJ2-1; a possible D gene is TRBD2 (6 bases). Trimming stripped 6 bases from V and 9 bases from J, with 9 bases between. The CDR3 length is 10 residues. CDR1 and CDR2 from the germline V gene are SQVTM and ANQGSEA.

The rearrangement links TRBV12-3 or TRBV12-4 to TRBJ2-2; perhaps TRBD1 as D (6 bases). V was pared by 2 bases and J by 3 bases, with 10 bases between. This CDR3 is 15 amino acids long. The CDR3 nucleotides are TGTGCCAGCAGTTTAAGCAACAGGGACACCGGGGAGCTGTTTTTT. It codes for CASSLSNRDTGELFF.

This clonotype was counted a few times. The chain employs TRBV7-2 and TRBJ1-2; D possibly corresponds to TRBD1 (5 bases). V was pared by 4 bases and J by 4 bases, with 16 bases between. The CDR3 is 15 residues long. Germline values: CDR1 SGHTA, CDR2 FQGNSA. The CDR3 nucleotides are TGTGCCAGCAGCTCCCGGGACGTACGAGCCTATGGCTACACCTTC. It translates to CASSSRDVRAYGYTF.

The chain recombines TRBV28 with TRBJ1-6; 7 bases fit TRBD1. Trimming removed 5 bases from V and 7 bases from J; junction bases left unmatched: 5. The length of the CDR3 is 14 residues. Germline V gene lookup returns CDR1 MDHEN and CDR2 SYDVKM. The CDR3 spells CASSPTGWNSPLHF. CDR3 nucleotides: TGTGCCAGCAGTCCGACAGGGTGGAATTCACCCCTCCACTTT.

The rearrangement uses TRBV29-1 and TRBJ2-1; 9 nucleotides align to TRBD2. With 5 bases clipped from V and 6 bases from J, the junction kept 11 bases outside the gene matches. Germline-derived CDR1 and CDR2 are SQVTM and ANQGSEA. The CDR3 covers 15 residues. DNA for the CDR3: TGCAGCGTTCGTGGGTCGCCTAGCGGGGTCAATGAGCAGTTCTTC. Encoded protein: CSVRGSPSGVNEQFF.

V is TRBV29-1 and J is TRBJ2-7; 10 nucleotides line up with TRBD2. The CDR3 is 15 amino acids. The J segment lost 0 bases and the V segment lost 4 bases, leaving 6 bases of the junction unmatched. Germline V gives CDR1 SQVTM, CDR2 ANQGSEA. For the CDR3, the DNA is TGCAGCGTTGTACTAGCGGGGTTATCCTCCTACGAGCAGTACTTC. Protein product: CSVVLAGLSSYEQYF.

This clonotype was seen a few times. CDR3 sequence reads: CATSVMRGQHNEQFF. The CDR3 nucleotides read TGTGCCACCAGTGTTATGAGGGGACAGCACAATGAGCAGTTCTTC. V is TRBV24-1 and J is TRBJ2-1, with 7 bases lining up with TRBD1. Trimming removed 5 bases from V and 5 bases from J; junction bases left unmatched: 8. The length of the CDR3 is 15 residues. Germline V gene data show CDR1 as KGHDR and CDR2 as SFDVKD.

This chain connects TRBV6-5 to TRBJ2-1, with 7 bases matching TRBD2. After removal of 5 bases from V and 9 bases from J, the junction contained 13 bases not matched to a gene. CDR1 MNHEY and CDR2 SVGAGI come from the germline V gene. This CDR3 region has 15 residues. The DNA of the CDR3 is TGTGCCAGCAGTCCCACGGGCGGGGGTACGGGTGAGCAGTTCTTC. It encodes CASSPTGGGTGEQFF.

The chain has TRBV28 and TRBJ1-1; D gene unclear. The germline V gene encodes CDR1 MDHEN and CDR2 SYDVKM. V shed 4 bases and J shed 4 bases, with 13 bases lying between them. The CDR3 extends over 14 amino acids. CDR3: CASSSPRRVTEAFF. The CDR3 coding sequence is TGTGCCAGCAGTTCACCGCGCCGGGTCACTGAAGCTTTCTTT.

The chain joins TRBV12-3 or TRBV12-4 to TRBJ1-1, with D possibly matching TRBD1 (5 bases). The length of the CDR3 is 13 residues. The V end lost 0 bases, the J end lost 3 bases, and 5 bases lay between the germline ends. The CDR3 is CASSLAGDTEAFF. The DNA of the CDR3 is TGTGCCAGCAGTTTAGCAGGGGACACTGAAGCTTTCTTT.

This clonotype was observed a handful of times. The chain is built from TRBV29-1 and TRBJ1-5; 10 nucleotides align to TRBD1. This CDR3 contains 14 residues. The germline V gene encodes CDR1 SQVTM and CDR2 ANQGSEA. The V gene end was trimmed by 6 bases and the J gene end by 5 bases; junction bases not matched to a gene: 7. CDR3 residues: CSVAEGTGDQPQHF. The DNA for the CDR3 is TGCAGCGTGGCCGAAGGGACAGGGGATCAGCCCCAGCATTTT.

The rearrangement joins TRBV27 to TRBJ2-5, with 9 positions matching TRBD1. The J call is uncertain, as TRBJ2-7 better fits the DNA end. Per the germline V gene, CDR1 is MNHEY and CDR2 is SMNVEV (reference sequence). The CDR3 contains 15 residues. CDR3 in amino acids: CASFRDRDSLGEQYF. The CDR3, as DNA: TGTGCCAGCTTCCGGGACAGGGATTCTCTAGGCGAGCAGTACTTC.

This clonotype has more than one count but fewer than ten. A read error may produce the germline difference seen at one junction end. The J gene is TRBJ2-5, the V gene TRBV7-7; D is uncertain. The CDR3 runs to 14 residues. Germline assignment: CDR1 SSHAT and CDR2 FNYEAQ (reference sequence). The CDR3 protein is CASSSTGTKETQYF. The CDR3 bases are TGTGCTAGCAGCTCGACCGGAACGAAAGAGACCCAGTACTTC.

CDR3 nucleotides: TGCGCCAGCTCCACCGGACAGGGGGTGAACATTCAGTACTTC. Translated: CASSTGQGVNIQYF. J is TRBJ2-4 and V is TRBV4-1, with 10 bases that match TRBD1. The ends lost 8 bases at V and 7 bases at J; junction bases unmatched: 8. The V gene's germline CDR1 is MGHRA and CDR2 YSYEKL. This CDR3 contains 14 residues.

CDR3 protein: CASSLAGTGAKGYTF. In DNA, the CDR3 is TGTGCCAGCAGCTTAGCTGGGACAGGGGCTAAGGGCTACACCTTC. The chain employs TRBV7-2 and TRBJ1-2, with TRBD1 identical over 10 bases. This CDR3 has 15 amino acids. With 0 bases clipped from V and 8 bases from J, the junction kept 6 bases outside the gene matches. Germline V gene sequence: CDR1 SGHTA, CDR2 FQGNSA.

J is TRBJ2-7 and V is TRBV25-1; D ambiguous. This CDR3 comprises 16 residues. The V end lost 4 bases, the J end lost 0 bases, and 16 bases lay between the germline ends. The germline V gene has CDR1 MGHDK and CDR2 SYGVNS. CDR3 amino acids: CASSVPLGWNSYEQYF. The CDR3 DNA is TGTGCCAGCAGTGTCCCCCTTGGGTGGAACTCCTACGAGCAGTACTTC.